The subject of this entry is one T cell receptor beta chain. Its specificity is unknown. This sample was taken from a study of cytomegalovirus exposure and HLA in healthy donors. Study-level background: Approximately 85 million unique TCRs from HLA-typed donors made up an early data release. Study-level points and caveats: Confirmation was obtained in vitro that a few CMV-associated chains are specific for CMV antigens.

The PCR employed 60 Vbeta primers together with 13 Jbeta primers. Sequencing was performed with immunoSEQ multiplex PCR; in TCRdb, only in-frame clones are kept and a portion is missing. The sample records about 88,000 clones, approximately 80% being singletons. CDR3 length equals 10 residues. The V end was cut by 10 bases, the J end by 9 bases, with 11 bases between. Germline CDR1 SGHDT, CDR2 YYEEEE. Sequenced material: PBMCs. The chain links TRBV5-6 to TRBJ2-1, with a tentative D call TRBD2 (6 bases). The receptor's source is a man younger than 40 in good health and CMV-seronegative. CDR3 bases: TGTGCCTCCGGCGGGGTTGAGCAGTTCTTC. It codes for CASGGVEQFF.